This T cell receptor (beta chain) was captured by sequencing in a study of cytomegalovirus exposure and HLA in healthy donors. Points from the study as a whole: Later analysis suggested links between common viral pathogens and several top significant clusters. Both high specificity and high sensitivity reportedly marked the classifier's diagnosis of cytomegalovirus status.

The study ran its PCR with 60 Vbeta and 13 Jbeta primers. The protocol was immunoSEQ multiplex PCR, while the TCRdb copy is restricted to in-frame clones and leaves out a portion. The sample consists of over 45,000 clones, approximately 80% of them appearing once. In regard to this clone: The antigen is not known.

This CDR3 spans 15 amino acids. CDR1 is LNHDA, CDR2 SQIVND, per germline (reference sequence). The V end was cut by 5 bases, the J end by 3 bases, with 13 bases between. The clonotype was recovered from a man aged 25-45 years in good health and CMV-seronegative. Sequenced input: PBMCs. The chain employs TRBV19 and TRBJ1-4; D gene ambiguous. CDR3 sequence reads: CASSASRAANEKLFF. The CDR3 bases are TGTGCCAGTAGTGCCTCGCGGGCGGCTAATGAAAAACTGTTTTTT.